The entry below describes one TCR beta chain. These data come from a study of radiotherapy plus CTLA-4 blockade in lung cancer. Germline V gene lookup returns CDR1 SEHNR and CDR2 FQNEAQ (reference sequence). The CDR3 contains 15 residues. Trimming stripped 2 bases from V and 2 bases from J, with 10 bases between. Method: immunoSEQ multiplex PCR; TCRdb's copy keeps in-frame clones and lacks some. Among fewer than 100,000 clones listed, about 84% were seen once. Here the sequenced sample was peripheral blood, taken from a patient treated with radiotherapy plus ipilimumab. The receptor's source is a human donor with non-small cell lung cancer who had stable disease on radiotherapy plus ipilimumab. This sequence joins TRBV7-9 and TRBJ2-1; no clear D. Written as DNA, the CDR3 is TGTGCCAGCAGCTTATCGGCGAGGCCCTACAATGAGCAGTTCTTC. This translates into CASSLSARPYNEQFF.